These T cell receptor beta chains were read from a single sample in a study of blood T cell repertoires in COVID-19. Generated by immunoSEQ multiplex PCR, the TCRdb table keeps only in-frame clones and is missing some. In the table there are 200,000 to 300,000 clones, 84% of which are singletons. Sequences were obtained from peripheral blood. Source of these receptors: a man aged 45-65 years with acute or convalescent COVID-19. Each CDR3 is given with its conserved first and last residue. D genes are given only for firm matches. Clone sizes are given selectively: once, few, many, or a class where the clone is expanded.

TRBD2 | TRBJ2-3 | TRBV7-2 | - | CASSSGTSGGPADTQYF | TGTGCCAGCAGCTCCGGGACTAGCGGGGGGCCGGCAGATACGCAGTATTTT
TRBD2 | TRBJ2-2 | TRBV3-1/TRBV3-2 | - | CASSQRLAGYTGELFF | TGTGCCAGCAGCCAGAGGCTAGCGGGTTACACCGGGGAGCTGTTTTTT
TRBD1 | TRBJ1-1 | TRBV7-8 | - | CASTQTGLNTEAFF | TGTGCCAGCACCCAGACAGGGTTGAACACTGAAGCTTTCTTT
- | TRBJ1-4 | TRBV6-1 | - | CASSDQWREGKLFF | TGTGCCAGCAGTGACCAATGGAGGGAAGGAAAACTGTTTTTT
TRBD2 | TRBJ2-5 | TRBV10-3 | - | CAISESGGGKETQYF | TGTGCCATCAGTGAGTCAGGCGGGGGGAAAGAGACCCAGTACTTC
- | TRBJ2-1 | TRBV7-8 | - | CASSTRGGLRQGGEQFF | TGTGCCAGCAGCACTAGAGGGGGATTGAGGCAGGGCGGCGAGCAGTTCTTC
- | TRBJ1-2 | TRBV5-6 | - | CASSLGGLRYGYTF | TGTGCCAGCAGCTTGGGGGGACTGCGCTATGGCTACACCTTC
TRBD1 | TRBJ2-7 | TRBV6-5 | - | CASTLDRAYEQYF | TGTGCCAGCACGCTCGACAGGGCCTACGAGCAGTACTTC
- | TRBJ2-1 | TRBV19 | - | CASRNGGEQFF | TGTGCCAGTAGGAACGGGGGTGAGCAGTTCTTC
- | TRBJ1-3 | TRBV6-5 | - | CASSYSSGSGNTIYF | TGTGCCAGCAGTTACTCGAGCGGGTCTGGAAACACCATATATTTT
TRBD1 | TRBJ1-1 | TRBV7-9 | - | CASSLEAGGVRKAFF | TGTGCCAGCAGCTTAGAGGCAGGGGGCGTACGAAAAGCTTTCTTT
- | TRBJ2-1 | TRBV11-2 | - | CASSLGSGGFEQFF | TGTGCCAGCAGCTTAGGGTCGGGTGGGTTTGAGCAGTTCTTC
- | TRBJ2-7 | TRBV6-5 | - | CASSFRGKDSDEQYF | TGTGCCAGCAGTTTCAGGGGCAAGGATTCCGACGAGCAGTACTTC
TRBD1 | TRBJ2-7 | TRBV5-1 | few | CASSLAGTGREQYF | TGCGCCAGCAGCTTGGCCGGGACAGGTCGGGAGCAGTACTTC
TRBD1 | TRBJ2-5 | TRBV7-3 | - | CASSLTRDSKETQYF | TGTGCCAGCAGCTTAACCCGGGACAGCAAAGAGACCCAGTACTTC
TRBD1 | TRBJ1-1 | TRBV2 | - | CASPEDRGYTEAFF | TGTGCCAGCCCTGAGGACAGGGGGTACACTGAAGCTTTCTTT
TRBD2 | TRBJ2-1 | TRBV27 | - | CASSLSLAGAEQFF | TGTGCCAGCAGTTTGTCGCTAGCGGGAGCAGAGCAGTTCTTC
- | TRBJ2-2 | TRBV5-1 | - | CASSLAYRAGELFF | TGCGCCAGCAGCTTGGCCTACAGGGCCGGGGAGCTGTTTTTT
TRBD1 | TRBJ2-7 | TRBV6-1 | - | CASSEYRQGAGEQYF | TGTGCCAGCAGTGAATATCGACAGGGGGCAGGCGAGCAGTACTTC
TRBD2 | TRBJ2-1 | TRBV4-1 | - | CASSQAGTSRDEQFF | TGCGCCAGCAGCCAAGCCGGGACTAGCAGAGATGAGCAGTTCTTC
TRBD1 | TRBJ1-6 | TRBV5-1 | many | CASSLTGTAAYGTLHF | TGCGCCAGCAGCCTGACCGGGACAGCCGCGTATGGTACCCTCCACTTT
TRBD2 | TRBJ2-5 | TRBV6-5 | once | CASSPTAGVGETQYF | TGTGCCAGCAGTCCAACAGCGGGAGTCGGAGAGACCCAGTACTTC
- | TRBJ1-2 | TRBV11-3 | - | CASSSSGYGYTF | TGTGCCAGCAGCTCCTCGGGGTATGGCTACACCTTC
- | TRBJ2-5 | TRBV12-3/TRBV12-4 | - | CASSLDRVTQYF | TGTGCCAGCAGTTTAGACAGGGTGACCCAGTACTTC
- | TRBJ2-7 | TRBV5-4 | - | CASSLKGQNSYEQYF | TGTGCCAGCAGCTTGAAAGGACAGAACTCCTACGAGCAGTACTTC
TRBD1 | TRBJ2-1 | TRBV28 | - | CASRGQGSYNEQFF | TGTGCCAGCAGGGGACAGGGCTCCTACAATGAGCAGTTCTTC
TRBD2 | TRBJ2-3 | TRBV10-1 | - | CASSERAGALADTQYF | TGCGCCAGCAGTGAGAGAGCGGGGGCCCTTGCAGATACGCAGTATTTT
- | TRBJ1-3 | TRBV5-6 | once | CASSMSSSGNTIYF | TGTGCCAGCAGTATGTCGAGCTCTGGAAACACCATATATTTT
- | TRBJ2-3 | TRBV11-2 | - | CASSLGFLASDTQYF | TGTGCCAGCAGCTTAGGCTTTCTAGCGTCAGATACGCAGTATTTT
- | TRBJ1-4 | TRBV19 | - | CASSRQGPSTNEKLFF | TGTGCCAGTAGTAGGCAGGGGCCGTCAACTAATGAAAAACTGTTTTTT